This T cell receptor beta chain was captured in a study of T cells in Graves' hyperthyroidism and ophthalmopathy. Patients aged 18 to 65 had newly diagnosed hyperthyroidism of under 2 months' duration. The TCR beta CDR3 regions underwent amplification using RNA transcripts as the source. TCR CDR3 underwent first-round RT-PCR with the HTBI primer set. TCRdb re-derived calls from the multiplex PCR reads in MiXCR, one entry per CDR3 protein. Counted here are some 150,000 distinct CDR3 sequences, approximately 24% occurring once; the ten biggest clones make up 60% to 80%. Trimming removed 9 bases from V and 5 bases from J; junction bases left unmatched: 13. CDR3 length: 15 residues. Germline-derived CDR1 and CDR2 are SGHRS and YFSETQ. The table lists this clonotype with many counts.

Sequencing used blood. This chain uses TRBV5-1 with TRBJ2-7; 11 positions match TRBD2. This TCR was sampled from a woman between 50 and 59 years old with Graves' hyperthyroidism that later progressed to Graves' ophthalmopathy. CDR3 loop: CANRQETSGSHEQYF. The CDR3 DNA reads TGCGCCAACAGACAAGAAACTAGCGGGAGCCACGAGCAGTACTTC.